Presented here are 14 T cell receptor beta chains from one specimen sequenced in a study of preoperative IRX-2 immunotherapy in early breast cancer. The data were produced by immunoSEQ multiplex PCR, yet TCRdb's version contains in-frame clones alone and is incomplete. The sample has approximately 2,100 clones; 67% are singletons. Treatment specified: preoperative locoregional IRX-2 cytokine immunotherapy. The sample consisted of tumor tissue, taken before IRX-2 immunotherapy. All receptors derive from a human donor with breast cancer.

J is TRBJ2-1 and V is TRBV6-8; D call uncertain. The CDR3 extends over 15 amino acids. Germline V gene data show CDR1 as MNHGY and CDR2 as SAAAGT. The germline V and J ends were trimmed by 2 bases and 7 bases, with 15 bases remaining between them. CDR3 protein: CASSYIITHGNEQFF. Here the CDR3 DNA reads TGTGCCAGCAGTTACATAATAACGCACGGGAATGAGCAGTTCTTC.

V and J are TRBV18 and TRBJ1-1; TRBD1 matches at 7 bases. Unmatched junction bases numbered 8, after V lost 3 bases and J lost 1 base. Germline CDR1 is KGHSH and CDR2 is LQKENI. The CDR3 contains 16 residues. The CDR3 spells CASSPRQGGENTEAFF. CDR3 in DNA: TGTGCCAGCTCACCTCGCCAGGGGGGCGAGAACACTGAAGCTTTCTTT.

CDR3 bases: TGTGCCAGCAGTAGATATACTGGAAACACCATATATTTT. This codes for CASSRYTGNTIYF. This sequence joins TRBV6-8 and TRBJ1-3, with D unclear. Germline V gene data show CDR1 as MNHGY and CDR2 as SAAAGT. This CDR3 has 13 residues. V was pared by 5 bases and J by 2 bases, with 7 bases between.

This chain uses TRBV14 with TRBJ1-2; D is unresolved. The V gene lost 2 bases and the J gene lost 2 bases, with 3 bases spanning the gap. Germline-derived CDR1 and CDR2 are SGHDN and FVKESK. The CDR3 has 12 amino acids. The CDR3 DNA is TGTGCCAGCAGCCAATTAAACTATGGCTACACCTTC. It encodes CASSQLNYGYTF.

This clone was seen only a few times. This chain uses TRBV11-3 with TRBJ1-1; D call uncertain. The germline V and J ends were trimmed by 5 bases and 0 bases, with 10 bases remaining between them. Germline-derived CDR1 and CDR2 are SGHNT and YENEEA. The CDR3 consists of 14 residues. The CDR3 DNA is TGTGCCAGCAGCCAAAGTATGATGAACACTGAAGCTTTCTTT. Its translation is CASSQSMMNTEAFF.

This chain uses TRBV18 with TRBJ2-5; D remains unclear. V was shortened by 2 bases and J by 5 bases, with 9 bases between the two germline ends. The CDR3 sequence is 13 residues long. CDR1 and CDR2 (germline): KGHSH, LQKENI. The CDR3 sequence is CASSPMVAETQYF. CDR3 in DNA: TGTGCCAGCTCACCAATGGTAGCTGAGACCCAGTACTTC. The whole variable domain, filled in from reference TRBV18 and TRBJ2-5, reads NAGVMQNPRHLVRRRGQEARLRCSPMKGHSHVYWYRQLPEEGLKFMVYLQKENIIDESGMPKERFSAEFPKEGPSILRIQQVVRGDSAAYFCASSPMVAETQYFGPGTRLLVL.

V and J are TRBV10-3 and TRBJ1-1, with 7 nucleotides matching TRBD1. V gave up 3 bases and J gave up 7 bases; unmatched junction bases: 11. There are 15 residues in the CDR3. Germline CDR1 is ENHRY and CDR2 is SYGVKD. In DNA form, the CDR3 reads TGTGCCATCAGTGACCCGGGACAGATTTCCTATGAAGCTTTCTTT. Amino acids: CAISDPGQISYEAFF.

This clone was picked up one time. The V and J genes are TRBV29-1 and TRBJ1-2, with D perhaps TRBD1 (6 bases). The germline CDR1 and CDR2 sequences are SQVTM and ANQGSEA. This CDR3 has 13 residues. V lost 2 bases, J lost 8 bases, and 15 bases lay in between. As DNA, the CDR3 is TGCAGCGTTGAATTGACAGGCCAATGGGGCTACACCTTC. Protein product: CSVELTGQWGYTF.

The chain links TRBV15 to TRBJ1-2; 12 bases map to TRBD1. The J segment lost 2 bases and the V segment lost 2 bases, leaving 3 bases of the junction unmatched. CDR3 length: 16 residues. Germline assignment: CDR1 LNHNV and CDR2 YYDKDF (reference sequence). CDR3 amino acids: CATSRTGQGANYGYTF. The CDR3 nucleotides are TGTGCCACCAGCAGAACGGGACAGGGGGCAAACTATGGCTACACCTTC.

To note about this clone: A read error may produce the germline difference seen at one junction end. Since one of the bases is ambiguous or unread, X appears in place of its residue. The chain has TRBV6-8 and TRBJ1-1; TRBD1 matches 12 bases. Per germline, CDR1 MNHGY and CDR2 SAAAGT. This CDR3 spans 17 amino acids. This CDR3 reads CASSYSGTGGMNXEAFF. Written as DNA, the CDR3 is TGTGCCAGCAGTTACTCAGGGACAGGGGGCATGAACAYTGAAGCTTTCTTT.

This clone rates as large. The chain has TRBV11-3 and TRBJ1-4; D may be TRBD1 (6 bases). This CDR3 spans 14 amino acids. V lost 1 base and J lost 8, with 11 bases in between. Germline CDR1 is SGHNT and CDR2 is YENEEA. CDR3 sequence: CASSLGGGGEKLFF. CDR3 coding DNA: TGTGCCAGCAGCTTAGGTGGAGGGGGGGAAAAACTGTTTTTT.

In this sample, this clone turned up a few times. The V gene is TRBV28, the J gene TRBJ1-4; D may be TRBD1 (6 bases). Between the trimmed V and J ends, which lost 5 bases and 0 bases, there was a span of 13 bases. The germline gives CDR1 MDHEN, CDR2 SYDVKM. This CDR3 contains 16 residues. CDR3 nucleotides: TGTGCCAGCAGTCACCACAGGGCGGCAACTAATGAAAAACTGTTTTTT. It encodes CASSHHRAATNEKLFF.

CDR3 protein: CASSVVQDGPTLDTQYF. The CDR3 DNA is TGTGCCAGCAGCGTAGTGCAGGACGGGCCAACGTTGGATACGCAGTATTTT. This chain joins TRBV2 and TRBJ2-3; D is unresolved. This CDR3 region has 17 residues. Trimming removed 6 bases from V and 6 bases from J, with 25 bases in between. Germline CDR1 reads SNHLY; CDR2 reads FYNNEI.

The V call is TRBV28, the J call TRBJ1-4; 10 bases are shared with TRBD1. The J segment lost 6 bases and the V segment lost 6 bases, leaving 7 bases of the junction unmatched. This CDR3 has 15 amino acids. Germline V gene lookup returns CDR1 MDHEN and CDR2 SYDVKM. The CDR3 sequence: CASSPMGTGDEKLFF. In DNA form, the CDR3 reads TGTGCCAGCAGCCCCATGGGGACAGGGGATGAAAAACTGTTTTTT.